The 22 T cell receptor beta chains below were found in one sample sequenced in a study of control samples from healthy donors and cancer patients. Using immunoSEQ multiplex PCR, the repertoire was profiled, and TCRdb retains in-frame clones only, with some absent. This sample has some 74,000 clones, with about 95% found just once. The source material was blood. All receptors come from a woman in her 30s in good health.

J is TRBJ1-5 and V is TRBV7-9; TRBD1 might be the D (6 bases). V was clipped by 5 bases and J by 5 bases, with 19 bases between them. The CDR3 is made up of 16 amino acids. Germline CDR1 reads SEHNR; CDR2 reads FQNEAQ (reference sequence). The CDR3, as DNA: TGTGCCAGCAGCCCCGCGGGCCAGGGGCGATATCAGCCCCAGCATTTT. Its protein product is CASSPAGQGRYQPQHF.

The rearrangement uses TRBV18 and TRBJ2-2; no clear D. CDR3 size: 12 residues. Trimming stripped 2 bases from V and 6 bases from J, with 4 bases between. CDR1 is KGHSH and CDR2 is LQKENI in the germline V gene. The CDR3 region is CASSPVAGELFF. CDR3 nucleotides: TGTGCCAGCTCACCAGTCGCCGGGGAGCTGTTTTTT.

The genes are TRBV7-9 and TRBJ1-2, with TRBD1 matching over 8 bases. With 5 bases clipped from V and 6 bases from J, the junction kept 5 bases outside the gene matches. The CDR3 totals 13 residues. Germline V lookup: CDR1 SEHNR, CDR2 FQNEAQ (reference sequence). The DNA of the CDR3 is TGTGCCAGCAGCCCCGGACAGGGCCATGGCTACACCTTC. This translates into CASSPGQGHGYTF. Looking up the rest from reference TRBV7-9 and TRBJ1-2 gives the full variable domain: DTGVSQNPRHKITKRGQNVTFRCDPISEHNRLYWYRQTLGQGPEFLTYFQNEAQLEKSRLLSDRFSAERPKGSFSTLEIQRTEQGDSAMYLCASSPGQGHGYTFGSGTRLTVV.

CDR3 DNA sequence: TGTGCCAGCAGCTTACAGGTGGCAGCTTACAATGAGCAGTTCTTC. It yields the protein CASSLQVAAYNEQFF. This chain joins TRBV7-3 and TRBJ2-1; D unresolved. Trimming cost V 2 bases and J 4 bases, with 12 bases left between them. The germline V gene has CDR1 SGHTA and CDR2 FQGTGA. This CDR3 contains 15 residues.

J is TRBJ1-1 and V is TRBV11-3; D possibly corresponds to TRBD1 (5 bases). This CDR3 is 15 amino acids long. Per germline, CDR1 SGHNT and CDR2 YENEEA. Between the trimmed V and J ends, which lost 3 bases and 5 bases, there was a span of 16 bases. CDR3 DNA: TGTGCCAGCAGCTTTACTGGCCAGGGAGGGACTGAAGCTTTCTTT. Amino acid sequence: CASSFTGQGGTEAFF.

The rearrangement joins TRBV14 to TRBJ1-2; D call uncertain. CDR3 length equals 15 residues. The V end lost 4 bases, the J end lost 4 bases, and 16 bases lay between the germline ends. Germline loops: CDR1 SGHDN, CDR2 FVKESK. CDR3 in amino acids: CASSRLSSNSYGYTF. The CDR3 region has the DNA TGTGCCAGCAGCCGCCTGAGTAGCAACTCCTATGGCTACACCTTC. Full variable domain (outside the CDR3, taken from reference TRBV14 and TRBJ1-2): EAGVTQFPSHSVIEKGQTVTLRCDPISGHDNLYWYRRVMGKEIKFLLHFVKESKQDESGMPNNRFLAERTGGTYSTLKVQPAELEDSGVYFCASSRLSSNSYGYTFGSGTRLTVV.

The V and J genes are TRBV2 and TRBJ2-7, with D unresolved. The CDR3 spans 10 residues. The germline V gene has CDR1 SNHLY and CDR2 FYNNEI. The V gene lost 4 bases and the J gene lost 6 bases, with 4 bases spanning the gap. In DNA, the CDR3 is TGTGCCAGCAGTGTTCTCGAGCAGTACGTC. This sequence encodes CASSVLEQYV.

This chain uses TRBV18 with TRBJ1-1, with no clear D. This CDR3 region has 10 residues. V was trimmed by 6 bases and J by 7 bases, leaving 6 bases between them. Germline CDR1 KGHSH, CDR2 LQKENI. The DNA of the CDR3 is TGTGCCAGCTCTCAAAGTGAAGCTTTCTTT. Protein: CASSQSEAFF.

Here the CDR3 reads CASSSGQGRGDEKLFF. The CDR3 region has the DNA TGTGCCAGCAGCTCCGGACAGGGGAGGGGAGACGAAAAACTGTTTTTT. The chain links TRBV11-3 to TRBJ1-4; 9 nucleotides line up with TRBD1. Per germline, CDR1 SGHNT and CDR2 YENEEA. The V and J ends lost 4 bases and 8 bases, in that order; junction bases with no gene match: 11. The CDR3 length is 16 residues.

The rearrangement joins TRBV2 to TRBJ1-2; D is uncertain. Per germline, CDR1 SNHLY and CDR2 FYNNEI. The CDR3 is 14 amino acids. V was shortened by 0 bases and J by 3 bases, with 8 bases between the two germline ends. The CDR3 region is CASSEAGRDYGYTF. The DNA of the CDR3 is TGTGCCAGCAGTGAAGCGGGAAGGGACTATGGCTACACCTTC. The whole variable domain, filled in from reference TRBV2 and TRBJ1-2, reads EPEVTQTPSHQVTQMGQEVILRCVPISNHLYFYWYRQILGQKVEFLVSFYNNEISEKSEIFDDQFSVERPDGSNFTLKIRSTKLEDSAMYFCASSEAGRDYGYTFGSGTRLTVV.

This sequence joins TRBV27 and TRBJ2-1; TRBD1 is a possible D gene (6 bases). The ends were cut back, 3 bases at V and 3 bases at J, with 6 bases in the middle. The CDR3 sequence is 13 residues long. Per the germline V gene, CDR1 is MNHEY and CDR2 is SMNVEV (reference sequence). The CDR3 here is CASSLDSYNEQFF. The DNA for the CDR3 is TGTGCCAGCAGTTTGGACAGCTACAATGAGCAGTTCTTC.

The chain combines TRBV28 with TRBJ2-3, with 10 bases identical to TRBD1. Germline values: CDR1 MDHEN, CDR2 SYDVKM. There are 14 residues in the CDR3. V was clipped by 2 bases and J by 14 bases; unmatched bases: 10. The CDR3 bases are TGTGCCAGCAGTTTACGCGATGACAGGGGGCGGTTGTATTTT. It is translated as CASSLRDDRGRLYF.

This chain joins TRBV3-1 (or the pseudogene TRBV3-2) and TRBJ1-5, with D unclear. The V gene's germline CDR1 is LGHDT and CDR2 YNNKEL (reference sequence). V was shortened by 1 base and J by 4 bases, with 8 bases between the two germline ends. This CDR3 region has 14 residues. As DNA, the CDR3 is TGTGCCAGCAGCCAAGGCTTCAGGAATCAGCCCCAGCATTTT. This codes for CASSQGFRNQPQHF.

The chain links TRBV11-2 to TRBJ1-2; D is uncertain. CDR3 size: 13 residues. Looked up from germline, CDR1 is SGHAT and CDR2 is FQNNGV. Trimming pared 0 bases from V and 6 bases from J, leaving 8 bases between. The CDR3 protein is CASSLDPGHGYTF. The CDR3 DNA sequence: TGTGCCAGCAGCTTAGATCCAGGACATGGCTACACCTTC.

This rearrangement joins TRBV5-5 to TRBJ1-5, with TRBD1 matching 7 bases. Per the germline V gene, CDR1 is SGHKS and CDR2 is YYEKEE (reference sequence). V was clipped by 5 bases and J by 3 bases; unmatched bases: 5. The CDR3 contains 14 residues. CDR3 protein: CASSFGTVNQPQHF. CDR3 bases: TGTGCCAGCAGTTTTGGGACAGTCAATCAGCCCCAGCATTTT.

The rearrangement uses TRBV28 and TRBJ1-1; 7 bases map to TRBD1. This CDR3 has 15 amino acids. Germline-derived CDR1 and CDR2 are MDHEN and SYDVKM. Trimming took 5 bases from V and 0 from J; bases not matched to a gene: 6. The CDR3 protein is CASSETGALNTEAFF. The CDR3 nucleotides read TGTGCCAGCAGTGAAACAGGGGCTTTGAACACTGAAGCTTTCTTT. Variable domain in full (rest from reference TRBV28 and TRBJ1-1): DVKVTQSSRYLVKRTGEKVFLECVQDMDHENMFWYRQDPGLGLRLIYFSYDVKMKEKGDIPEGYSVSREKKERFSLILESASTNQTSMYLCASSETGALNTEAFFGQGTRLTVV.

V gene TRBV12-3 or TRBV12-4 combines with J gene TRBJ2-7; either TRBD1 or TRBD2 may supply D (5 bases each). The CDR3 contains 11 residues. V lost 3 bases and J lost 6, with 6 bases in between. CDR3 sequence reads: CASSFGAEQYF. CDR3 nucleotides: TGTGCCAGCAGTTTCGGGGCCGAGCAGTACTTC.

The chain uses TRBV11-2 and TRBJ2-7; 10 nucleotides line up with TRBD1. The CDR3 covers 13 residues. CDR1 is SGHAT and CDR2 is FQNNGV in the germline V gene. Trimming removed 5 bases from V and 7 bases from J; junction bases left unmatched: 5. The CDR3 DNA sequence: TGTGCCAGCAGCCGACAGGGGGCGTGGGAGCAGTACGTC. Protein: CASSRQGAWEQYV.

This chain uses TRBV2 with TRBJ1-3; D is uncertain. With 4 bases removed from V and 3 bases from J, the gap between germline ends came to 13 bases. Germline V gene data show CDR1 as SNHLY and CDR2 as FYNNEI. The CDR3 extends over 15 amino acids. In DNA, the CDR3 is TGTGCCAGCAGTGTCTCAGTATCCTTTGGAAACACCATATATTTT. Translated: CASSVSVSFGNTIYF.

The chain combines TRBV5-1 with TRBJ1-3, with D possibly being TRBD1 (5 bases). Trimming cost V 4 bases and J 0 bases, with 14 bases left between them. Germline V gives CDR1 SGHRS, CDR2 YFSETQ. This CDR3 is built from 16 residues. The CDR3 loop is CASSIGVGDSGNTIYF. In DNA form, the CDR3 reads TGCGCCAGCAGCATTGGCGTGGGGGACTCTGGAAACACCATATATTTT.

The chain has TRBV3-1 (or the pseudogene TRBV3-2) and TRBJ2-1; TRBD2 might be the D (5 bases). The CDR3 totals 17 residues. Germline values: CDR1 LGHDT, CDR2 YNNKEL (reference sequence). V was pared by 5 bases and J by 0 bases, with 17 bases between. The CDR3 is CASSATYQRSSYNEQFF. The CDR3 DNA reads as TGTGCCAGCAGCGCCACGTATCAGCGGAGCTCCTACAATGAGCAGTTCTTC.

The chain is built from TRBV6-8 and TRBJ1-5; 8 positions match TRBD1. Trimming removed 0 bases from V and 0 bases from J; junction bases left unmatched: 4. CDR3 size: 17 residues. Germline V gives CDR1 MNHGY, CDR2 SAAAGT. Written as DNA, the CDR3 is TGTGCCAGCAGTTACTCCGGGACAGGTTATAGCAATCAGCCCCAGCATTTT. As protein: CASSYSGTGYSNQPQHF.